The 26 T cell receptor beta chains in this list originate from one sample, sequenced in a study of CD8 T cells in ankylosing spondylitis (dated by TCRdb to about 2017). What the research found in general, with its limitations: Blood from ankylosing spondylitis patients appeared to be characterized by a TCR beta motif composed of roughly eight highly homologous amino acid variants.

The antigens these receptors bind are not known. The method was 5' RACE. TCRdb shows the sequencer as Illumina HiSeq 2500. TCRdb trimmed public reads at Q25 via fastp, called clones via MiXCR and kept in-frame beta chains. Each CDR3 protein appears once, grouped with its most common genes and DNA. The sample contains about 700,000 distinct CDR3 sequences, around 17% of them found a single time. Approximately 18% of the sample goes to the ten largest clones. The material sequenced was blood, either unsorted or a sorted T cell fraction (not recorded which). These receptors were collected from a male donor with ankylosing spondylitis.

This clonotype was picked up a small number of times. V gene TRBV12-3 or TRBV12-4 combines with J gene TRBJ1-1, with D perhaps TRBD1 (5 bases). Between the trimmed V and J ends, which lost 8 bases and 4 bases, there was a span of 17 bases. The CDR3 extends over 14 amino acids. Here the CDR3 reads CASWQVGASTEAFF. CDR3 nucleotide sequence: TGTGCCAGCTGGCAGGTAGGGGCGAGCACTGAAGCTTTCTTT.

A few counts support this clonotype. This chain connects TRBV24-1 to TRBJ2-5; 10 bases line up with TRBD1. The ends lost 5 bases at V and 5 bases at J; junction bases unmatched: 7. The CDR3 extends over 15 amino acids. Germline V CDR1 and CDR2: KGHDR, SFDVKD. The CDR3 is CATSAVDRGVETQYF. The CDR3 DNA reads TGTGCCACCAGTGCCGTGGACAGGGGGGTCGAGACCCAGTACTTC.

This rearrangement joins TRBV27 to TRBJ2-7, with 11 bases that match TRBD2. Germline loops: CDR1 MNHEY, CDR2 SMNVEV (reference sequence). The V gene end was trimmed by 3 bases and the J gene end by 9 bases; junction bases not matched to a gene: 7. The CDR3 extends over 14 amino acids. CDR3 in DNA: TGTGCCAGCAGTTTTTTAGCGGGAGGGGATGGGCAGTACTTC. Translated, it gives CASSFLAGGDGQYF.

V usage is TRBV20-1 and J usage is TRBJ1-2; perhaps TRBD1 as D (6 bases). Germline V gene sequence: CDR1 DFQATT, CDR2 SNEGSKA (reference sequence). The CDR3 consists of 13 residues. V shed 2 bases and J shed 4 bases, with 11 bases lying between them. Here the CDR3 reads CSARPRGGYGYTF. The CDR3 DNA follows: TGCAGTGCTAGACCGAGAGGGGGCTATGGCTACACCTTC.

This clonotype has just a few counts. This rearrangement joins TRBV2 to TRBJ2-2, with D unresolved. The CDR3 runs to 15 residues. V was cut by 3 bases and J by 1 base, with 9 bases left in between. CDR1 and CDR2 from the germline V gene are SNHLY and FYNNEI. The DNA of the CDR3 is TGTGCCAGCAGTGACATACAGATGAACACCGGGGAGCTGTTTTTT. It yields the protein CASSDIQMNTGELFF.

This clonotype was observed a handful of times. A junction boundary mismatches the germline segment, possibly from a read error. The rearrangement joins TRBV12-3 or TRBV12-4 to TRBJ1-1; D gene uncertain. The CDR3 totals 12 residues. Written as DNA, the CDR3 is TGTGCCAGCAGATTAGAGACATCTGAAGCTTTCTTT. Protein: CASRLETSEAFF.

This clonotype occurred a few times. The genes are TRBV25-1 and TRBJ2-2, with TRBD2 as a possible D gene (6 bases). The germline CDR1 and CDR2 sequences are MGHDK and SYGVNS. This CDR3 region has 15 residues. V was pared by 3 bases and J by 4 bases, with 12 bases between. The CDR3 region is CASSDTSGGTGELFF. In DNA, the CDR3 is TGTGCCAGCAGTGATACGTCCGGGGGCACCGGGGAGCTGTTTTTT.

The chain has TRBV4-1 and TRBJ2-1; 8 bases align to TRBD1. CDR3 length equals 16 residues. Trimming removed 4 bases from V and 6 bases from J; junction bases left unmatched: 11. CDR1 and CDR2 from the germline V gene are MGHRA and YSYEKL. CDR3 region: CASSPSGTGLGNEQFF. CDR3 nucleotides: TGCGCCAGCAGCCCTTCCGGGACAGGCCTGGGCAATGAGCAGTTCTTC.

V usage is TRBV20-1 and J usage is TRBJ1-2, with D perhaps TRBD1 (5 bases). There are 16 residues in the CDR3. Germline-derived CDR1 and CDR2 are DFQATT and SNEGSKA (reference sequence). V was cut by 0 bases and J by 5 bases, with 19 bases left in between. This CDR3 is CSARDPGMDGTYGYTF. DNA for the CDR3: TGCAGTGCTAGAGATCCGGGTATGGATGGGACTTATGGCTACACCTTC.

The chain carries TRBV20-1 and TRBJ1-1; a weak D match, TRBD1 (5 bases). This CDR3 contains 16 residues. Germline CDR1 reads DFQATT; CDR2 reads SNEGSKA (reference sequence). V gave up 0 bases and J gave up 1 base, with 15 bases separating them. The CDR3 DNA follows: TGCAGTGCTAGAGATTTGCAGGGCCATGGGAACACTGAAGCTTTCTTT. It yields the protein CSARDLQGHGNTEAFF.

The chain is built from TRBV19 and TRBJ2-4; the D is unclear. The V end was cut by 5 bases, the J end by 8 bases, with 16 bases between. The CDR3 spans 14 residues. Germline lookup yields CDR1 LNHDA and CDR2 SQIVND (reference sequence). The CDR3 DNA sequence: TGTGCCAGTAGTTTGCTGCCTGCGTGGGACATTCAGTACTTC. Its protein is CASSLLPAWDIQYF.

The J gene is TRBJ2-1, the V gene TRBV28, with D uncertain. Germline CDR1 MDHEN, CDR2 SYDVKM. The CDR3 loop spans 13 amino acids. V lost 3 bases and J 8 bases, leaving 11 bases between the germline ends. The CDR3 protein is CASSFFADHEQFF. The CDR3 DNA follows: TGTGCCAGCAGTTTTTTTGCGGACCATGAGCAGTTCTTC. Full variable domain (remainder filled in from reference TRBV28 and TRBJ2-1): DVKVTQSSRYLVKRTGEKVFLECVQDMDHENMFWYRQDPGLGLRLIYFSYDVKMKEKGDIPEGYSVSREKKERFSLILESASTNQTSMYLCASSFFADHEQFFGPGTRLTVL.

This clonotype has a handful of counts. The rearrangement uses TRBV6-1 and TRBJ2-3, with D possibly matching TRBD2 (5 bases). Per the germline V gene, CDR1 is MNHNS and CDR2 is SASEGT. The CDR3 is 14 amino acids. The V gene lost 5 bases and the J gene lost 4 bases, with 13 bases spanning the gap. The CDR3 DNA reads TGTGCCAGCAGTCGAGGGAACACAGCAGATACGCAGTATTTT. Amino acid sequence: CASSRGNTADTQYF.

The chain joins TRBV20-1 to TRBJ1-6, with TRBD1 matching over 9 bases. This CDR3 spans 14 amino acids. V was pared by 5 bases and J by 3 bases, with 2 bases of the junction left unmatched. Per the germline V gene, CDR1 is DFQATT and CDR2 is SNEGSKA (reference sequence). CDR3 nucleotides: TGCAGTGCTCAGGACAGGGGCTATAATTCACCCCTCCACTTT. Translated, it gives CSAQDRGYNSPLHF.

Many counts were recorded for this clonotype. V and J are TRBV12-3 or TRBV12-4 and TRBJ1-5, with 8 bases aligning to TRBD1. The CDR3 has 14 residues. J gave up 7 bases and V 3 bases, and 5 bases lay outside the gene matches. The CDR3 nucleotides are TGTGCCAGCAGTTTGGGGACAGGTGCACAGCCCCAGCATTTT. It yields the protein CASSLGTGAQPQHF.

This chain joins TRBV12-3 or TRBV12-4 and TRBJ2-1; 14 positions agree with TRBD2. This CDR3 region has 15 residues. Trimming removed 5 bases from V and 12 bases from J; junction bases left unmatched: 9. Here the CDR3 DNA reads TGTGCCAGCAGTCCTCCGGGACTAGCGGGAGTGGGGCAGTTCTTC. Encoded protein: CASSPPGLAGVGQFF.

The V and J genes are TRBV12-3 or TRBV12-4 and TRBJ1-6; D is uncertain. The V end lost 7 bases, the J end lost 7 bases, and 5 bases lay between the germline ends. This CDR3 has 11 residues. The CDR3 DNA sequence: TGTGCCAGCACCTCAAATTCACCCCTCCACTTT. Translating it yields CASTSNSPLHF.

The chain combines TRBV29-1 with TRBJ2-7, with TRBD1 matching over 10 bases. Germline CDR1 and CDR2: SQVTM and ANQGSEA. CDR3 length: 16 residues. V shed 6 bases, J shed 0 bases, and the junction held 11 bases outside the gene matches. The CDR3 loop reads CSVLGDDRGLSYEQYF. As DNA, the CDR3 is TGCAGCGTCCTGGGGGACGACAGGGGGCTCTCCTACGAGCAGTACTTC.

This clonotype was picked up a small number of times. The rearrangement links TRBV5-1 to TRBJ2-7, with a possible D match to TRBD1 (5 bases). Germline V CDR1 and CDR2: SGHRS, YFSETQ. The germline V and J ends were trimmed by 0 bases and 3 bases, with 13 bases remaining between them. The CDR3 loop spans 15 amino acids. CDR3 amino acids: CASSLGQGTIYEQYF. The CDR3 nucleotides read TGCGCCAGCAGCTTGGGGCAGGGAACGATCTACGAGCAGTACTTC.

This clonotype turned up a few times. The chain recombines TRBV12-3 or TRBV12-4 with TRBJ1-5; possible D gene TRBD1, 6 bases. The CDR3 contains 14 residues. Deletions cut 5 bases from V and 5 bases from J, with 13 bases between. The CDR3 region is CASSPDSQHQPQHF. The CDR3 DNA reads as TGTGCCAGCAGTCCGGACAGCCAACATCAGCCCCAGCATTTT.

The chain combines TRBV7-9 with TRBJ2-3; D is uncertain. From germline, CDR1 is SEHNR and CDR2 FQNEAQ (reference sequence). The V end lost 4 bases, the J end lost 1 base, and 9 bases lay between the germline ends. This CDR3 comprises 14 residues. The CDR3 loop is CASSSGEGTDTQYF. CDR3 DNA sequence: TGTGCCAGCAGCTCCGGCGAAGGCACAGATACGCAGTATTTT.

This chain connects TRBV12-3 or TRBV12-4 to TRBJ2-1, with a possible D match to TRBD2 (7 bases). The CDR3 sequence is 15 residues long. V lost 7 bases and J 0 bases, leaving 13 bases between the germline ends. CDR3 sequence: CASKRAGASYNEQFF. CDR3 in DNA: TGTGCCAGCAAGAGGGCGGGGGCCTCCTACAATGAGCAGTTCTTC.

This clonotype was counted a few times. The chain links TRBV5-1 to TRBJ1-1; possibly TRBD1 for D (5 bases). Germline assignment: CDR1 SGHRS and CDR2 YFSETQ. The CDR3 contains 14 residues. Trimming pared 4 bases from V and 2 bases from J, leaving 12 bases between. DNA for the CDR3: TGCGCCAGCAGCATTGACAGTATCAACACTGAAGCTTTCTTT. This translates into CASSIDSINTEAFF.

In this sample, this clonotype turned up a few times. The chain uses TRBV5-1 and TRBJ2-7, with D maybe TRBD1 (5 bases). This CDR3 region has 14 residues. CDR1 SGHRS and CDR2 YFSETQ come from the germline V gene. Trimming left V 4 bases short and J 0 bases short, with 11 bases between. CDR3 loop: CASSRQTSSYEQYF. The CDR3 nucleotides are TGCGCCAGCAGCCGACAGACAAGCTCCTACGAGCAGTACTTC.

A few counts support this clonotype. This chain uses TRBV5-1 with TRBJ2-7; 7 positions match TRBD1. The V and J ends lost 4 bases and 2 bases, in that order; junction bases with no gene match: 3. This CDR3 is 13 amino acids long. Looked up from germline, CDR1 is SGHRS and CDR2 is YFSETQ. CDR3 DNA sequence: TGCGCCAGCAGCATGGGACAGACCTACGAGCAGTACTTC. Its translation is CASSMGQTYEQYF.

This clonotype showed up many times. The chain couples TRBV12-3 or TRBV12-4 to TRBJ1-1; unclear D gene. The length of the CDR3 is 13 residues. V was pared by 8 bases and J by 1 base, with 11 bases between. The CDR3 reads CASSLSENTEAFF. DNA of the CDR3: TGTGCCAGCTCACTGTCGGAGAACACTGAAGCTTTCTTT.